The sequence of this T cell receptor beta chain was determined in a study of glioma-infiltrating T cells. CDR1 is SGDLS, CDR2 YYNGEE, per germline. With 1 base removed from V and 3 bases from J, the gap between germline ends came to 11 bases. The CDR3 sequence is 14 residues long. Study observations and caveats: Tissue-blood divergence was below expectation in non-neoplastic patients, above in gliomas. Tissue and blood shared very few CDR3 sequences.

The iRepertoire nested amplicon-rescue multiplex PCR amplified TCR alpha and beta CDR3s from RNA. Tissue mRNA or PBMC total RNA, roughly 95-400 ng, went into one-step reverse transcription and amplification. TCRdb re-called the multiplex PCR reads through MiXCR, storing one row per CDR3 protein. The data contain fewer than 250,000 distinct CDR3 sequences, approximately 30% of them seen just once; the ten biggest clones take up over 20%. There are a few counts of this clonotype. Its antigen is unidentified. Input material: glioma tissue, nonneoplastic brain tissue, or PBMCs (not recorded which). The chain employs TRBV9 and TRBJ2-7; D ambiguous. The TCR sequence derives from a human donor with low-grade glioma or glioblastoma, undergoing nonglioma brain surgery, or in good health (not recorded which). The CDR3 loop is CASSVSHSSYEQYF. CDR3 nucleotides: TGTGCCAGCAGCGTATCTCACAGTAGCTACGAGCAGTACTTC.